Listed here is a single TCR beta chain. Its specificity is not known. RNA, once extracted, was reverse transcribed into cDNA for use as the sequencing template. TCRdb's table, derived via immunoSEQ multiplex PCR, lists solely in-frame clones and lacks some. The table records about 160,000 clones, just over 65% of them present only once. This sample stems from a study of CD8+ T cells in alopecia areata. Turning to the study itself: A regimen of oral tofacitinib, 5 to 10 mg twice daily, was given to treated patients. The authors scored treated patients' severity by affected scalp percentage.

Study results and caveats: Especially in alopecia totalis/universalis, lesional scalp showed greater clonality than normal scalp did. Scalp sequencing captures resident alphabeta T cells of normal skin too.

As to treatment: oral pan-JAK inhibitor, 5-10 mg twice daily. The sequenced sample was CD4+ T cells sorted from blood, obtained at week 4, from a patient treated with tofacitinib. This receptor was taken from a human donor with alopecia areata.

The CDR3 DNA reads TGTGCCAGCTCGTTCGGACTAGCGGGCAATGAGCAGTTCTTC. Its translation is CASSFGLAGNEQFF. The rearrangement links TRBV18 to TRBJ2-1; TRBD2 agrees at 11 bases. This CDR3 comprises 14 residues. CDR1 and CDR2 (germline): KGHSH, LQKENI. Trimming took 6 bases from V and 6 from J; bases not matched to a gene: 4.